The 7 T cell receptor beta chains reported below all come from one sample, sequenced in a study of T cells in Graves' hyperthyroidism and ophthalmopathy. The CDR3 regions of TCR beta were amplified from RNA transcripts. The HTBI primer set served for first-round RT-PCR of the TCR CDR3. TCRdb reprocessed the multiplex PCR reads with MiXCR, giving one entry per CDR3 protein. The profile shows over 300,000 distinct CDR3 sequences, 14% of them singletons. Sequencing input: blood. The receptors stem from a woman aged 55-75 years with Graves' hyperthyroidism.

The chain is built from TRBV12-3 or TRBV12-4 and TRBJ1-3, with D unclear. V lost 3 bases and J 0 bases, leaving 12 bases between the germline ends. This CDR3 contains 16 residues. The CDR3 DNA follows: TGTGCCAGCAGTTTGCGCGGGAGGGCCTCTGGAAACACCATATATTTT. Translated, it gives CASSLRGRASGNTIYF.

This clonotype was observed many times. The chain recombines TRBV2 with TRBJ2-4; 10 positions agree with TRBD2. V gave up 5 bases and J gave up 4 bases; unmatched junction bases: 5. CDR3 length: 15 amino acids. Germline V lookup: CDR1 SNHLY, CDR2 FYNNEI. In DNA form, the CDR3 reads TGTGCCAGCAGTTCAACAGCGGGGGGGAAAAACATTCAGTACTTC. Its translation is CASSSTAGGKNIQYF. Complete variable domain (other parts from reference TRBV2 and TRBJ2-4): EPEVTQTPSHQVTQMGQEVILRCVPISNHLYFYWYRQILGQKVEFLVSFYNNEISEKSEIFDDQFSVERPDGSNFTLKIRSTKLEDSAMYFCASSSTAGGKNIQYFGAGTRLSVL.

This clonotype has a handful of counts. J is TRBJ2-5 and V is TRBV5-5, with TRBD2 matching 11 bases. The CDR3 contains 17 residues. In germline, CDR1 is SGHKS, CDR2 YYEKEE (reference sequence). V was clipped by 0 bases and J by 4 bases; unmatched bases: 8. The CDR3 DNA is TGTGCCAGCAGCTTGGTGGTAGCGGGAGGGCCGGGAGAGACCCAGTACTTC. It is translated as CASSLVVAGGPGETQYF. The variable domain in full, completed from reference TRBV5-5 and TRBJ2-5, reads DAGVTQSPTHLIKTRGQQVTLRCSPISGHKSVSWYQQVLGQGPQFIFQYYEKEERGRGNFPDRFSARQFPNYSSELNVNALLLGDSALYLCASSLVVAGGPGETQYFGPGTRLLVL.

This clonotype was detected only a few times. The V gene is TRBV4-1, the J gene TRBJ2-7; possible D gene TRBD1, 5 bases. Germline CDR1 and CDR2: MGHRA and YSYEKL. The CDR3 has 13 residues. V was pared by 1 base and J by 6 bases, with 10 bases between. DNA of the CDR3: TGCGCCAGCAGCCAAGGGGGCGCTCGCGAGCAGTACTTC. Translating gives CASSQGGAREQYF.

This clonotype was recorded many times. The chain uses TRBV29-1 and TRBJ2-1; TRBD2 agrees at 11 bases. The CDR3 loop spans 15 amino acids. CDR1 SQVTM and CDR2 ANQGSEA come from the germline V gene. The junction had 6 bases not matched to a gene; V was cut back by 1 base and J by 7 bases. CDR3: CSVEVPLAGANEQFF. DNA of the CDR3: TGCAGCGTTGAAGTTCCACTAGCGGGAGCAAATGAGCAGTTCTTC.

This clonotype was observed a handful of times. The chain combines TRBV6-1 with TRBJ2-7; D may be TRBD1 (6 bases). Trimming shortened V by 7 bases and J by 2 bases, and 15 bases separated the two germline ends. The CDR3 loop spans 14 amino acids. From germline, CDR1 is MNHNS and CDR2 SASEGT. The CDR3 DNA follows: TGTGCCAGCATAGCAGGGGCCAACCCCTACGAGCAGTACTTC. Amino acid sequence: CASIAGANPYEQYF.

This clonotype was recorded many times. V usage is TRBV6-1 and J usage is TRBJ2-7; D remains unclear. V lost 7 bases, J lost 4 bases, and 20 bases lay in between. The CDR3 is 15 amino acids. Germline loops: CDR1 MNHNS, CDR2 SASEGT. In nucleotides, the CDR3 is TGTGCCAGCACCCCCGGAGTATTCTCATCTTACGAGCAGTACTTC. It yields the protein CASTPGVFSSYEQYF.